The entry below describes one T cell receptor beta chain. The table came from immunoSEQ multiplex PCR; TCRdb's copy has only in-frame clones and leaves some out. The sample includes some 150,000 clones, 65% to 85% seen only once; the top ten take approximately 8.6%. This entry comes from a study of blood T cell repertoires in COVID-19. Background on the study: Samples came from the United States, Italy and Spain, spanning acute and convalescent COVID-19.

This CDR3 is built from 14 residues. J gave up 4 bases and V 5 bases, and 6 bases lay outside the gene matches. Germline CDR1 is SGHTA and CDR2 is FQGTGA. This receptor was taken from a man aged 50 to 59 with active or convalescent COVID-19. V gene TRBV7-3 combines with J gene TRBJ1-2; 8 bases are shared with TRBD1. The sequencing input was peripheral blood. This CDR3 is CASSPTGAGYGYTF. The DNA for the CDR3 is TGTGCCAGCAGCCCGACAGGGGCCGGCTATGGCTACACCTTC.